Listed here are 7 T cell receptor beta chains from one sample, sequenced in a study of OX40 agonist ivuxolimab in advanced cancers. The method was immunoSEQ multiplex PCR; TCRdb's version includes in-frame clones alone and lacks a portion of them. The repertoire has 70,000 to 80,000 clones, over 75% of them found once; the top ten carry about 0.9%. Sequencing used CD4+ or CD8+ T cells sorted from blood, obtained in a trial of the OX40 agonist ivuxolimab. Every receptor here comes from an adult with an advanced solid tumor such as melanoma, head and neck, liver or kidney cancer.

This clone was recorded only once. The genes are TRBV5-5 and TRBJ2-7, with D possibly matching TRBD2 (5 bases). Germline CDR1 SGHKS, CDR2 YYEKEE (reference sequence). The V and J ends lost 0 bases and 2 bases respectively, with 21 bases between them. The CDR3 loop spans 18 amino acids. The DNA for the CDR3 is TGTGCCAGCAGCTTGGCCTTTTTTATCGCGACTACTACCTACGAGCAGTACTTC. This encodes CASSLAFFIATTTYEQYF.

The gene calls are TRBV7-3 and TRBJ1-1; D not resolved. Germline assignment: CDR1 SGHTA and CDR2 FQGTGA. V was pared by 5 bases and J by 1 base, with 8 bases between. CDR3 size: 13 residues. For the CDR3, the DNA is TGTGCCAGCAGCCGGGATACGAACACTGAAGCTTTCTTT. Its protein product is CASSRDTNTEAFF.

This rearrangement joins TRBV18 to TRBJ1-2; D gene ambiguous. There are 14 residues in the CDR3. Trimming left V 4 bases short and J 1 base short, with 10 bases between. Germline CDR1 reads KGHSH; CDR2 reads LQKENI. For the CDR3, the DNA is TGTGCCAGCTCACGGACGGAACGTAACTATGGCTACACCTTC. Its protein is CASSRTERNYGYTF.

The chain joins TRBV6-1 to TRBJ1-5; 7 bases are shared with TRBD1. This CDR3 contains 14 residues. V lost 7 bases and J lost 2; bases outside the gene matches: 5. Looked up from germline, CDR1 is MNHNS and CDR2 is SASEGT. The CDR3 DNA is TGTGCCAGCACCCCAGACAGGGGCAATCAGCCCCAGCATTTT. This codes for CASTPDRGNQPQHF.

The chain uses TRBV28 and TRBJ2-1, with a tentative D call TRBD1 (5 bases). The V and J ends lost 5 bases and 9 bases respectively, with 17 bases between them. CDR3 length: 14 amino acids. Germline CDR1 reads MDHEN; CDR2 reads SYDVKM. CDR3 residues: CASSQRQGSREQFF. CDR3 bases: TGTGCCAGCAGTCAACGGCAGGGTAGCCGTGAGCAGTTCTTC. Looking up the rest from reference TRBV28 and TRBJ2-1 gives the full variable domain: DVKVTQSSRYLVKRTGEKVFLECVQDMDHENMFWYRQDPGLGLRLIYFSYDVKMKEKGDIPEGYSVSREKKERFSLILESASTNQTSMYLCASSQRQGSREQFFGPGTRLTVL.

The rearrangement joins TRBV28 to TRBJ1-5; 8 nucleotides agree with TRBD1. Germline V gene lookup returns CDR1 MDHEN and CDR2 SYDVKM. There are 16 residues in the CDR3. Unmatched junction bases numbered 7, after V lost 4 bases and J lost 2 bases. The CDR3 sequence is CASSSTGDKGNQPQHF. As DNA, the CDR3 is TGTGCCAGCAGTTCGACAGGGGATAAGGGCAATCAGCCCCAGCATTTT.

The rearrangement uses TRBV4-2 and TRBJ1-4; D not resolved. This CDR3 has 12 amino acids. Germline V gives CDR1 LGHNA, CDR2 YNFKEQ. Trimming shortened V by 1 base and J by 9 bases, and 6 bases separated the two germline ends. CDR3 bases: TGTGCCAGCAGCCAAGGGAGGCAAAAACTGTTTTTT. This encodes CASSQGRQKLFF.